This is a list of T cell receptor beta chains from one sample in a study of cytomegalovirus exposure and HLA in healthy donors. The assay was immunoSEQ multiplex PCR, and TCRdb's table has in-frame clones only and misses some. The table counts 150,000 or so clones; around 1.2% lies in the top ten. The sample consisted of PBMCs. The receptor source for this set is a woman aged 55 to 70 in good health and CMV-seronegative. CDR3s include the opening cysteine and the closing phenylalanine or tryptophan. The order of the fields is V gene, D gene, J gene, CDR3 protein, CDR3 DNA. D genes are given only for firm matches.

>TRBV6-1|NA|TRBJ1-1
CASSGKTEAFF
TGTGCCAGCAGTGGGAAGACAGAAGCTTTCTTT
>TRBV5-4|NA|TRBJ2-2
CASSEGGELFF
TGTGCCAGCAGCGAGGGTGGGGAGCTGTTTTTT
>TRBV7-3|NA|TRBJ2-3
CASSLGLPSDTQYF
TGTGCCAGCAGCTTAGGACTACCCTCCGATACGCAGTATTTT
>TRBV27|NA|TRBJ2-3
CASSPPNPDTQYF
TGTGCCAGCAGCCCGCCTAATCCAGATACGCAGTATTTT
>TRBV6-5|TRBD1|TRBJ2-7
CASSSVDRGDHEQYF
TGTGCCAGCAGTTCCGTGGACAGGGGGGACCACGAGCAGTACTTC
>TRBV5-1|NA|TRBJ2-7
CASSLVSGSYEQYF
TGCGCCAGCAGCTTGGTTTCAGGCTCCTACGAGCAGTACTTC
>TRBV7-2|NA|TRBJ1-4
CASSLYGPSGGKLFF
TGTGCCAGCAGCTTATATGGACCAAGCGGGGGAAAACTGTTTTTT
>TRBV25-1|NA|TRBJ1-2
CASSEFTGSPGYTF
TGTGCCAGCAGTGAATTTACGGGGTCCCCCGGCTACACCTTC
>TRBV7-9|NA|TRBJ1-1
CASSSRPFTEAFF
TGTGCCAGCAGCTCGAGGCCATTCACTGAAGCTTTCTTT
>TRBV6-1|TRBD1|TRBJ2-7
CASSETMWTGQYF
TGTGCCAGCAGTGAAACAATGTGGACAGGACAGTACTTC
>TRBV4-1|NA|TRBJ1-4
CASSQFFREKLFF
TGCGCCAGCAGCCAATTTTTTCGTGAAAAACTGTTTTTT
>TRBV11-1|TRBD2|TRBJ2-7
CASGTIAGTEDEQYF
TGTGCCAGCGGGACGATAGCGGGAACTGAGGACGAGCAGTACTTC
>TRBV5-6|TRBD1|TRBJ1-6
CASSFDRGQNNSPLHF
TGTGCCAGCAGCTTCGACAGGGGGCAGAACAATTCACCCCTCCACTTT
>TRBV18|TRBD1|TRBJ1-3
CASSPPGQGLNTIYF
TGTGCCAGCTCACCACCGGGACAGGGGTTAAACACCATATATTTT
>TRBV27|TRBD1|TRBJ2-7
CASSLRGGQGLYF
TGTGCCAGCAGTTTACGGGGCGGACAGGGATTGTACTTC
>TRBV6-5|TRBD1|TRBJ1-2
CASSYGEGASGYTF
TGTGCCAGCAGTTACGGTGAGGGGGCGAGTGGCTACACCTTC
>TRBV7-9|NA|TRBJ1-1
CASSSEGGTEAFF
TGTGCCAGCAGCTCCGAGGGTGGAACTGAAGCTTTCTTT
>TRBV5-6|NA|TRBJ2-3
CASSPTRDFNTDTQYF
TGTGCCAGCAGCCCTACCCGGGACTTCAACACAGATACGCAGTATTTT
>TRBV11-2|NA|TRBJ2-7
CASSLAFFREFNF
TGTGCCAGCAGCTTAGCCTTTTTCCGGGAGTTTAACTTC
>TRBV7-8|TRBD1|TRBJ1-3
CASSLFQGASSSGNTIYF
TGTGCCAGCAGCTTATTTCAGGGGGCAAGTTCCTCTGGAAACACCATATATTTT
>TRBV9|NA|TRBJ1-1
CASSVEGVGNTEAFF
TGTGCCAGCAGCGTAGAGGGAGTTGGAAACACTGAAGCTTTCTTT
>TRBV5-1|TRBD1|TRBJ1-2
CASSHGTGGKDYTF
TGCGCCAGCAGCCACGGGACAGGGGGTAAGGACTACACCTTC
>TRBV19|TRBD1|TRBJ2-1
CASSIETGAEQFF
TGTGCCAGTAGTATAGAAACAGGGGCTGAGCAGTTCTTC
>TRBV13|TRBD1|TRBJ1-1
CASSPRTGKGSEAFF
TGTGCCAGCAGCCCGAGGACAGGGAAAGGGTCTGAAGCTTTCTTT
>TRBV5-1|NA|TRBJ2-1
CASSWPDNEQFF
TGCGCCAGCAGTTGGCCCGACAATGAGCAGTTCTTC
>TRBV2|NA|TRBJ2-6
CASSRGSSGANVLTF
TGTGCCAGCAGTCGCGGCTCCTCTGGGGCCAACGTCCTGACTTTC
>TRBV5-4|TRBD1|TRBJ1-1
CASSQGQRLDEAFF
TGTGCCAGCAGCCAGGGACAGCGCTTGGATGAAGCTTTCTTT
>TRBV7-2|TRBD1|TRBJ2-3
CASRIQGATDTQYF
TGTGCCAGCAGAATACAGGGGGCAACAGATACGCAGTATTTT
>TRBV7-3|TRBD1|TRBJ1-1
CASSLGAGGFTEAFF
TGTGCCAGCAGCTTAGGGGCAGGGGGCTTTACCGAAGCTTTCTTT
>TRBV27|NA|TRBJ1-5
CASSLTAYSNQPQHF
TGTGCCAGCAGTTTAACAGCTTATAGCAATCAGCCCCAGCATTTT
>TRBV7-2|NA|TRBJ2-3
CASTRGTDTQYF
TGTGCCAGCACACGAGGCACAGATACGCAGTATTTT
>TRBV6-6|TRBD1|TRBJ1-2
CASSYRTFDRGHGYTF
TGTGCCAGCAGTTACCGAACTTTTGACAGGGGGCATGGCTACACCTTC
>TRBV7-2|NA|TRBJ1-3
CASSLEYTRISGNTIYF
TGTGCCAGCAGCTTAGAATACACCCGAATCTCTGGAAACACCATATATTTT
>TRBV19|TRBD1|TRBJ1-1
CASSIVGQGGTEAFF
TGTGCCAGTAGTATAGTGGGACAGGGCGGCACTGAAGCTTTCTTT
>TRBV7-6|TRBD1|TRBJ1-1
CASSGQGNTEAFF
TGTGCCAGCTCCGGACAGGGGAACACTGAAGCTTTCTTT
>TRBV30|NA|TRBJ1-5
CAWSVGSGNQPQHF
TGTGCCTGGAGTGTAGGCAGCGGGAATCAGCCCCAGCATTTT
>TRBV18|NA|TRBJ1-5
CASSLQNPSNNQPQHF
TGTGCCAGCTCCTTACAGAACCCCTCTAACAATCAGCCCCAGCATTTT
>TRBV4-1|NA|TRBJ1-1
CASSPRDNQRPSFSAFF
TGCGCCAGCAGCCCACGGGACAATCAGCGGCCTTCCTTTAGTGCTTTCTTT
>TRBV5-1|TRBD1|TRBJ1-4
CASSPGTGSFEKLFF
TGCGCCAGCAGCCCTGGGACAGGGTCGTTTGAAAAACTGTTTTTT
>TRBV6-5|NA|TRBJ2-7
CASSYSPGFHEQYF
TGTGCCAGCAGTTACTCGCCAGGGTTCCACGAGCAGTACTTC
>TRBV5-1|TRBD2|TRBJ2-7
CASNGGHQGLAGQFYEQYF
TGCGCCAGCAACGGGGGACACCAGGGACTAGCGGGCCAATTCTACGAGCAGTACTTC
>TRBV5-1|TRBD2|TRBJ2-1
CASSPSSGSAHNEQFF
TGCGCCAGCAGCCCGAGCAGCGGGAGCGCCCACAATGAGCAGTTCTTC
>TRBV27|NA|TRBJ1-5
CASSSRRERSGPQHF
TGTGCCAGCAGTTCCCGTAGGGAGCGGTCAGGGCCCCAGCATTTT
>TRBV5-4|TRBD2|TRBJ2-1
CASSSLAGAPYNEQFF
TGTGCCAGCAGCTCCCTAGCGGGAGCGCCCTACAATGAGCAGTTCTTC
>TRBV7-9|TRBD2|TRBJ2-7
CASTASGGAYEQYF
TGTGCCAGCACCGCTAGCGGGGGCGCCTACGAGCAGTACTTC
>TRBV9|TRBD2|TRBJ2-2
CASSVLAGSRTGELFF
TGTGCCAGCAGCGTCCTAGCGGGAAGTAGGACCGGGGAGCTGTTTTTT
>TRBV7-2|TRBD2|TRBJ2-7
CASSLARTSYEQYF
TGTGCCAGCAGCTTAGCGAGGACTAGCTACGAGCAGTACTTC
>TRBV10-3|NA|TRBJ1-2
CAISGNEGYTF
TGTGCCATCAGTGGAAATGAGGGCTACACCTTC
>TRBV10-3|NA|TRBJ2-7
CAIKGQGGGRHEQYF
TGTGCCATCAAAGGACAGGGCGGGGGTAGACACGAGCAGTACTTC
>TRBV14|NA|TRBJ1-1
CASSQDRDNTEAFF
TGTGCCAGCAGCCAAGATCGGGATAACACTGAAGCTTTCTTT
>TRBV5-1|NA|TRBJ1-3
CASSVGREWHPGNTIYF
TGCGCCAGCAGCGTTGGGCGGGAATGGCATCCTGGAAACACCATATATTTT